A selection of T cell receptor beta chains follows, all from one sample in a study of shared clonotypes between healthy human individuals. Only in-frame clones appear in the TCRdb table, and some are missing; sequencing was by immunoSEQ multiplex PCR. The sample records 950,000 to 1,100,000 clones, around 76% being singletons. The sample comprised memory CD4+ T cells sorted from blood. The receptor set was obtained from a man between 18 and 35 years old in good health. Each CDR3 is given with its conserved first and last residue.

v_call cdr3_aa
TRBV28 CASSLWPGQGAKGIDEQYF
TRBV4-1 CASSREDTQYF
TRBV30 CAWSPTGNWGTTQYF
TRBV5-4 CASTTFAQGGSGANVLTF
TRBV2 CASSGQSVILNIQYF
TRBV6-5 CASSSASGRGTDTQYF
TRBV4-1 CASSQEGIRGSRPFF
TRBV10-1 CASSYSTSGAYNEQFF
TRBV18 CASSPRGHSNTGELFF
TRBV6-1 CASSVGTIGNQPQHF
TRBV27 CASSLSHGTGGYEQYF
TRBV27 CASSFRGTYGYTF
TRBV7-9 CASSFYLDSPLHF
TRBV11-2 CASSLNGAGGLNEQFF
TRBV28 CASSRAAHTYEQYF
TRBV27 CASSFRVTYEQYF
TRBV10-2 CASSSGIDEQFF
TRBV27 CASSDDRSGLSYEQYF
TRBV7-7 CASSPEELRTVRNEQFF
TRBV4-2 CASSQPTSSQETQYF
TRBV12-5 CASGQFMNTEAFF
TRBV19 CASSIVNMNTEAFF
TRBV6-5 CASSYRTSGSGYEQYF